Sequencing of this T cell receptor beta chain was carried out in a study of CD8 T cells in Susac syndrome. Germline CDR1 reads DFQATT; CDR2 reads SNEGSKA (reference sequence). Unmatched junction bases numbered 8, after V lost 2 bases and J lost 6 bases. There are 15 residues in the CDR3. RNA totalling about 0.45 to 1 ug underwent reverse transcription with random hexamers. Amplification of TCR beta CDR3 across 54 Vbeta and 13 Jbeta was performed with immunoSEQ multiplex PCR. TCRdb re-analysed the immunoSEQ multiplex PCR reads in MiXCR, keeping a single row per CDR3 protein. The profile shows under 200,000 distinct CDR3 sequences, over 85% of them singletons. Controls were healthy donors chosen to match patients in age and sex.

The gene calls are TRBV20-1 and TRBJ1-5, with TRBD1 matching over 9 bases. The sequence was obtained from a human donor in good health. Source material: CD4+ T cells from PBMCs. CDR3 protein: CSARSLGQGGQPQHF. DNA of the CDR3: TGCAGTGCTAGATCCCTGGGACAGGGTGGTCAGCCCCAGCATTTT.